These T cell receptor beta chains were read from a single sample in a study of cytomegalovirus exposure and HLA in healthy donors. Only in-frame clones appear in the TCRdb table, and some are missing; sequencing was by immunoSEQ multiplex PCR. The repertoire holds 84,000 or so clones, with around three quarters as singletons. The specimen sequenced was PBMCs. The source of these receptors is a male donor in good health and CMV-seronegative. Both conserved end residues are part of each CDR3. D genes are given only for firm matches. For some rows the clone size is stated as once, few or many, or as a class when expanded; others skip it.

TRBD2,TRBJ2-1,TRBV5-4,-,TGTGCCAGCAGCCCGGGGACTAGCGGGGGGAATGAGCAGTTCTTC,CASSPGTSGGNEQFF
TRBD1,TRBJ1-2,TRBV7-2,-,TGTGCCAGCAGCTTTCCTGACAGGGGGCCCTATGGCTACACCTTC,CASSFPDRGPYGYTF
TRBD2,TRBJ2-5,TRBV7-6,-,TGTGCCAGCAGCTTGGCTCCTAGCGGGGGGATTTATTGGGCCCAGTACTTC,CASSLAPSGGIYWAQYF
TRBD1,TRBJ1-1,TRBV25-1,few,TGTGCCAGCAGTGAATCCCTACAGGGGGCGCGTACTGAAGCTTTCTTT,CASSESLQGARTEAFF
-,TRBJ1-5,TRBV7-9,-,TGTGCCAGCAGCTTAAGCGGGCACAATCAGCCCCAGCATTTT,CASSLSGHNQPQHF
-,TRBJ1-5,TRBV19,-,TGTGCCAGTACCAAGGACAGCAGGAATCAGCCCCAGCATTTT,CASTKDSRNQPQHF
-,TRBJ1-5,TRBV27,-,TGTGCCAGCAGTTTATCTGGCAGGGTCGGCCAGCCCCAGCATTTT,CASSLSGRVGQPQHF
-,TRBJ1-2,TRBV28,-,TGTGCCAGCAGCCTCCAGGGTTATGGCTACACCTTC,CASSLQGYGYTF
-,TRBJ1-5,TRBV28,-,TGTGCCAGCGTACCCAGGGCCTATAATCAGCCCCAGCATTTT,CASVPRAYNQPQHF
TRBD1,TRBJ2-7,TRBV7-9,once,TGTGCCAGCAGCTTAGCGACAGGGACGTCTAGTGAGCAGTACTTC,CASSLATGTSSEQYF
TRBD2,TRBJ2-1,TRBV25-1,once,TGTGCCAGCAGTGAACCCCCTGGACTTAGCGGGAGTAACAATGAGCAGTTCTTC,CASSEPPGLSGSNNEQFF
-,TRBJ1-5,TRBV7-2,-,TGTGCCAGCAGCTTAGAACAGAATCAGCCCCAGCATTTT,CASSLEQNQPQHF
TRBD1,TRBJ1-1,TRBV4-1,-,TGCGCCAGCAGCCAAGATATGCAGGGGGCGAAGGGAGGAACTGAAGCTTTCTTT,CASSQDMQGAKGGTEAFF
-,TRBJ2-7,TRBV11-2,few,TGTGCCAGCAGCTACACTACCTACTACGAGCAGTACTTC,CASSYTTYYEQYF
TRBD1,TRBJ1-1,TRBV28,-,TGTGCCAGCAGGCAACACAGGGGTTTCATTCACACTGAAGCTTTCTTT,CASRQHRGFIHTEAFF
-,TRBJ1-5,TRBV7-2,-,TGTGCCAGCAGCTTAGGTCGGGGCAATCAGCCCCAGCATTTT,CASSLGRGNQPQHF
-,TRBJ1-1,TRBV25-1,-,TGTGCCAGCAAACTAACAGGGATAGACACTGAAGCTTTCTTT,CASKLTGIDTEAFF
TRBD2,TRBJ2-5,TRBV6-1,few,TGTGCCAGCAGTGAACTAGCGGGGGGGCAAGAGACCCAGTACTTC,CASSELAGGQETQYF
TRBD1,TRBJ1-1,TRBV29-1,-,TGCAGCGCCATCGGGACAGCACAGAACACTGAAGCTTTCTTT,CSAIGTAQNTEAFF
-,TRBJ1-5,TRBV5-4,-,TGTGCCAGCAGCTTAGGAGATCAGCCCCAGCATTTT,CASSLGDQPQHF
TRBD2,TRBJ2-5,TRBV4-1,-,TGCGCCAGCAGCTTATACATAGCGGGGGGGCGGGAGACCCAGTACTTC,CASSLYIAGGRETQYF
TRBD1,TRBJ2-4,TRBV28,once,TGTGCCAGCACCACCTCGGACAGGGTAATAAACATTCAGTACTTC,CASTTSDRVINIQYF
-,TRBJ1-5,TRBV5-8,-,TGTGCCAGCACCCCTGGGTCAGGGGATCAGCCCCAGCATTTT,CASTPGSGDQPQHF
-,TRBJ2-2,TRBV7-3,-,TGTGCCAGCAGCTTTGCAGGGAACACCGGGGAGCTGTTTTTT,CASSFAGNTGELFF
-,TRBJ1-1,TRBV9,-,TGTGCCAGCAGCTTGCGACAGGCGATTCTGAACACTGAAGCTTTCTTT,CASSLRQAILNTEAFF
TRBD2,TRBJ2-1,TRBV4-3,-,TGCGCCAGCAGCCAAGAAAATCCGGGACTAGCGGGAGGGCACCTAATCTTC,CASSQENPGLAGGHLIF
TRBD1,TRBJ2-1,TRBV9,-,TGTGCCAGCAGCGTCTTTTCTTCGGGACAGGGGGCCGGTGAGCAGTTCTTC,CASSVFSSGQGAGEQFF
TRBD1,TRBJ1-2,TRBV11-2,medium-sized,TGTGCCAGCAGTACAGGGGGTGGCTACACCTTC,CASSTGGGYTF
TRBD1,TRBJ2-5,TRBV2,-,TGTGCCAGCATTACCGACAGGGGGTGGGAGACCCAGTACTTC,CASITDRGWETQYF
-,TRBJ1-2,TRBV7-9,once,TGTGCCAGCAGCTTAGTAGGGGGGGCTAACTATGGCTACACCTTC,CASSLVGGANYGYTF
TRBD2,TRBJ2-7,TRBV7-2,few,TGTGCCAGCAGCCCCCCGGGAGGGGAGCAGTACTTC,CASSPPGGEQYF
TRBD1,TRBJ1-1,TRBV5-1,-,TGCGCCAGCAGCTTGGCGGACAGGGGGTCGAAAGCTTTCTTT,CASSLADRGSKAFF
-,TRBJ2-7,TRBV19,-,TGTGCCAGTAGTAGTGGACAGTCCCACGAGCAGTACTTC,CASSSGQSHEQYF
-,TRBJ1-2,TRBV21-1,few,TGTGCCAGCAGCAAAGTCAAGGGGGGACAGGGCCTAAACTATGGCTACACCTTC,CASSKVKGGQGLNYGYTF
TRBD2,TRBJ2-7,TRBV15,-,TGTGCCACCAGCAGAGCCGGACTAGCGGAGTACGAGCAGTACTTC,CATSRAGLAEYEQYF
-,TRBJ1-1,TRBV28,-,TGTGCCACTAAGGTTCGGACTGCCCCCACAGAGAACACTGAAGCTTTCTTT,CATKVRTAPTENTEAFF
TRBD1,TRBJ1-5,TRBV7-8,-,TGTGCCAGCAGCTCCGGACAGGCCAATCAGCCCCAGCATTTT,CASSSGQANQPQHF
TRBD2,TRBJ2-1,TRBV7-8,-,TGTGCCAGCAGCTTAGAAGCGGGAGTAAGGGTTGAGCAGTTCTTC,CASSLEAGVRVEQFF
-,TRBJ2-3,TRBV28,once,TGTGCCAGCAGTTTATCAGGAGATACGCAGTATTTT,CASSLSGDTQYF
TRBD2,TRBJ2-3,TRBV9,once,TGTGCCAGCAGCCTCACTAGCGGGGGGGCGCTTTTAGATACGCAGTATTTT,CASSLTSGGALLDTQYF